This TCR beta chain was identified in a study of blood T cell repertoires in COVID-19. Study overall: Sources were T cells, B-cell-depleted T cells, or PBMCs; the material itself was cDNA or gDNA.

The method was immunoSEQ multiplex PCR; TCRdb's version includes in-frame clones alone and lacks a portion of them. This sample has 70,000 to 85,000 clones, with roughly 80% found just once. This clone came up once. The CDR3 spans 13 residues. The V end lost 5 bases, the J end lost 7 bases, and 11 bases lay between the germline ends. Looked up from germline, CDR1 is SNHLY and CDR2 is FYNNEI. The sample consisted of peripheral blood. The receptor comes from a woman of 80 years or more with acute or convalescent COVID-19. The chain links TRBV2 to TRBJ1-4; perhaps TRBD1 as D (5 bases). The chain's CDR3 is CASSFFRGEKLFF. CDR3 DNA sequence: TGTGCCAGCAGTTTCTTTAGGGGTGAAAAACTGTTTTTT.